This passage covers 29 T cell receptor beta chains from one sample sequenced in a study of early T cells in non-severe SARS-CoV-2 infection. TCRdb called the 5' RACE reads again in MiXCR, with one record for every CDR3 protein. This table holds roughly 40,000 distinct CDR3 sequences, roughly 5.7% found once. The material sequenced was whole blood. The origin of the receptors is an adult who was a healthcare worker with PCR-confirmed SARS-CoV-2 infection or an uninfected control (not recorded which).

This clonotype was picked up many times. This chain joins TRBV20-1 and TRBJ1-2, with no clear D. The V end lost 0 bases, the J end lost 8 bases, and 19 bases lay between the germline ends. CDR1 is DFQATT, CDR2 SNEGSKA, per germline (reference sequence). This CDR3 is 15 amino acids long. The CDR3 DNA reads as TGCAGTGCTAGAGATTTCGCCCGAGAGATGCGGGGCTACACCTTC. Translation gives CSARDFAREMRGYTF.

The rearrangement links TRBV7-3 to TRBJ2-5; 12 bases are a match to TRBD2. This CDR3 contains 18 residues. The V gene end was trimmed by 5 bases and the J gene end by 2 bases; junction bases not matched to a gene: 12. Germline assignment: CDR1 SGHTA and CDR2 FQGTGA. This CDR3 reads CASSPTSGRLRGQETQYF. In nucleotides, the CDR3 is TGTGCCAGCAGCCCAACTAGCGGGAGGTTAAGGGGGCAAGAGACCCAGTACTTC.

This clonotype has a handful of counts. The CDR3 nucleotides are TGCAGTGCTGCGCCCCCCGGGGGTCTAGCGGGAGCAGTAGATACGCAGTATTTT. Translation gives CSAAPPGGLAGAVDTQYF. The V call is TRBV20-1, the J call TRBJ2-3; the match to TRBD2 covers 10 bases. Unmatched junction bases numbered 19, after V lost 5 bases and J lost 5 bases. Germline CDR1 DFQATT, CDR2 SNEGSKA (reference sequence). The CDR3 extends over 18 amino acids.

V usage is TRBV6-5 and J usage is TRBJ2-3; 16 bases line up with TRBD2. The CDR3 is 19 residues long. The ends lost 0 bases at V and 6 bases at J; junction bases unmatched: 9. Looked up from germline, CDR1 is MNHEY and CDR2 is SVGAGI. CDR3 coding DNA: TGTGCCAGCAGTTACTCGAGAGGGACTAGCGGGAGGGCCGGGGATACGCAGTATTTT. It translates to CASSYSRGTSGRAGDTQYF.

The chain has TRBV6-5 and TRBJ1-2; D gene ambiguous. With 6 bases removed from V and 6 bases from J, the gap between germline ends came to 11 bases. The CDR3 has 12 residues. Germline V lookup: CDR1 MNHEY, CDR2 SVGAGI. The CDR3 is CASRRPGNGYTF. CDR3 coding DNA: TGTGCCAGCAGACGACCCGGAAATGGCTACACCTTC.

As concerns this clonotype: A single base separates this from a much larger clone, so it may be a read error. The chain combines TRBV29-1 with TRBJ2-1, with 11 bases matching TRBD2. J gave up 6 bases and V 6 bases, and 10 bases lay outside the gene matches. This CDR3 is built from 15 residues. The germline gives CDR1 SQVTM, CDR2 ANQGSEA. CDR3 in amino acids: CSVALAGGSINEQFF. The CDR3 nucleotides are TGCAGCGTCGCCTTAGCGGGAGGGTCGATCAATGAGCAGTTCTTC.

V gene TRBV6-4 combines with J gene TRBJ2-3, with 7 positions matching TRBD2. The CDR3 is 13 amino acids. CDR1 is MRHNA and CDR2 is SNTAGT in the germline V gene. V was clipped by 3 bases and J by 3 bases; unmatched bases: 0. The CDR3 spells CASSERETDTQYF. CDR3 sequence (DNA): TGTGCCAGCAGTGAGCGGGAGACAGATACGCAGTATTTT.

This clonotype was seen only a few times. The chain recombines TRBV29-1 with TRBJ1-1, with 8 bases identical to TRBD1. CDR1 and CDR2 from the germline V gene are SQVTM and ANQGSEA. The CDR3 covers 12 residues. The ends lost 5 bases at V and 3 bases at J; junction bases unmatched: 2. CDR3 region: CSVQGADTEAFF. CDR3 bases: TGCAGCGTTCAGGGGGCGGACACTGAAGCTTTCTTT.

This clonotype was seen at least ten times. The chain combines TRBV6-5 with TRBJ2-7; perhaps TRBD2 as D (6 bases). Germline values: CDR1 MNHEY, CDR2 SVGAGI. The CDR3 length is 17 residues. V was trimmed by 4 bases and J by 2 bases, leaving 21 bases between them. In DNA, the CDR3 is TGTGCCAGCAGTTGGGGTAGCGGTGGACGTTTAGCCTACGAGCAGTACTTC. Encoded protein: CASSWGSGGRLAYEQYF.

The V and J genes are TRBV7-2 and TRBJ1-4; D unclear. With 1 base removed from V and 7 bases from J, the gap between germline ends came to 10 bases. In germline, CDR1 is SGHTA, CDR2 FQGNSA. CDR3 size: 14 residues. CDR3 in DNA: TGTGCCAGCAGCTTAGATCGGGGAAGTGAAAAACTGTTTTTT. This translates into CASSLDRGSEKLFF.

The chain couples TRBV29-1 to TRBJ2-1; D gene uncertain. Trimming removed 6 bases at V and 9 bases at J, with 9 bases between. The CDR3 covers 10 residues. Germline CDR1 is SQVTM and CDR2 is ANQGSEA. CDR3 DNA sequence: TGCAGCGTAGAGTGGGGTGAGCAGTTCTTC. Translated, it gives CSVEWGEQFF.

The chain employs TRBV29-1 and TRBJ2-5; D is undetermined. The ends were cut back, 7 bases at V and 5 bases at J, with 8 bases in the middle. This CDR3 is built from 10 residues. Germline CDR1 is SQVTM and CDR2 is ANQGSEA. The chain's CDR3 is CSGSLETQYF. In DNA, the CDR3 is TGCAGCGGGTCCCTGGAGACCCAGTACTTC.

This clonotype was recorded at least ten times. The CDR3 spells CASSLVGKPFDEQFF. The CDR3, as DNA: TGTGCCAGCAGCTTAGTGGGGAAGCCCTTCGATGAGCAGTTCTTC. The V and J genes are TRBV7-9 and TRBJ2-1, with D unresolved. In germline, CDR1 is SEHNR, CDR2 FQNEAQ (reference sequence). The V gene lost 1 base and the J gene lost 8 bases, with 15 bases spanning the gap. The CDR3 sequence is 15 residues long.

There are many counts of this clonotype. This chain uses TRBV19 with TRBJ2-7; D tentatively reads TRBD1 or TRBD2 (5 bases each). V was cut by 6 bases and J by 4 bases, with 13 bases left in between. This CDR3 is built from 13 residues. Looked up from germline, CDR1 is LNHDA and CDR2 is SQIVND (reference sequence). The CDR3 region has the DNA TGTGCCAGTAGCGAACGGGGACGGTACGAGCAGTACTTC. Encoded protein: CASSERGRYEQYF.

This clonotype was counted ten times or more. Written as DNA, the CDR3 is TGTGCCAGCACATCCTCTGGGGCCAACGTCCTGACTTTC. Amino acids: CASTSSGANVLTF. The genes are TRBV6-5 and TRBJ2-6; unclear D gene. Germline V gives CDR1 MNHEY, CDR2 SVGAGI. The germline V and J ends were trimmed by 7 bases and 0 bases, with 4 bases remaining between them. The length of the CDR3 is 13 residues.

This clonotype has ten or more counts. This sequence joins TRBV14 and TRBJ2-7; no clear D. The CDR3 has 14 residues. V was cut by 3 bases and J by 0 bases, with 9 bases left in between. Germline CDR1 reads SGHDN; CDR2 reads FVKESK. In nucleotides, the CDR3 is TGTGCCAGCAGCCACCTAGACTTCTCCTACGAGCAGTACTTC. This translates into CASSHLDFSYEQYF.

This clonotype has a count of ten or more. The chain joins TRBV7-9 to TRBJ2-7, with D possibly TRBD2 on 6 matching bases. This CDR3 region has 12 residues. With 0 bases removed from V and 6 bases from J, the gap between germline ends came to 6 bases. Looked up from germline, CDR1 is SEHNR and CDR2 is FQNEAQ (reference sequence). The DNA for the CDR3 is TGTGCCAGCAGCTTAGCGGGAGGCGAGCAGTACTTC. Translated, it gives CASSLAGGEQYF.

This clonotype has ten or more counts. CDR3 nucleotides: TGTGCCAGCAGCTCTCGACAGAAGTCCTACGAGCAGTACTTC. Protein product: CASSSRQKSYEQYF. The genes are TRBV7-9 and TRBJ2-7; a weak D match, TRBD1 (5 bases). The length of the CDR3 is 14 residues. Trimming removed 4 bases at V and 1 base at J, with 11 bases between. Germline V gene data show CDR1 as SEHNR and CDR2 as FQNEAQ (reference sequence).

This clonotype was observed many times. The chain is built from TRBV29-1 and TRBJ2-7; no clear D gene. The CDR3 totals 11 residues. Trimming stripped 2 bases from V and 3 bases from J, with 5 bases between. In germline, CDR1 is SQVTM, CDR2 ANQGSEA. CDR3 DNA: TGCAGCGTTGAAAAGAACTACGAGCAGTACTTC. Translating it yields CSVEKNYEQYF.

This clonotype appeared many times. One junction end does not reproduce the germline sequence, and a read error may be involved. V is TRBV7-2 and J is TRBJ2-1; D is unclear. The CDR3 is 11 amino acids. The germline gives CDR1 SGHTA, CDR2 FQGNSA. This CDR3 is CASSLEYPQPF. The DNA for the CDR3 is TGTGCCAGCAGCTTAGAGTACCCTCAACCCTTC.

Only a few counts were recorded for this clonotype. The V call is TRBV15, the J call TRBJ1-2; the match to TRBD1 covers 11 bases. CDR1 LNHNV and CDR2 YYDKDF come from the germline V gene (reference sequence). V was clipped by 1 base and J by 8 bases; unmatched bases: 6. The CDR3 length is 15 residues. This chain's CDR3 is CATSRVGQGARGYTF. CDR3 in DNA: TGTGCCACCAGCAGAGTCGGACAGGGGGCCCGAGGCTACACCTTC.

This clonotype was detected ten times or more. The chain carries TRBV2 and TRBJ2-4; 8 bases map to TRBD1. This CDR3 has 17 residues. V shed 1 base, J shed 5 bases, and the junction held 10 bases outside the gene matches. Germline lookup yields CDR1 SNHLY and CDR2 FYNNEI. CDR3 sequence (DNA): TGTGCCAGCAGTGAAGGGGGGACAGGTCTTAGCCAAAACATTCAGTACTTC. It encodes CASSEGGTGLSQNIQYF.

This clonotype came up many times. The chain recombines TRBV28 with TRBJ2-7; 8 nucleotides match TRBD1. The J segment lost 4 bases and the V segment lost 6 bases, leaving 11 bases of the junction unmatched. Germline V gives CDR1 MDHEN, CDR2 SYDVKM. This CDR3 contains 15 residues. CDR3 loop: CASRVRGQGKYEQYF. The CDR3 region has the DNA TGTGCCAGCAGAGTAAGAGGACAGGGTAAATACGAGCAGTACTTC.

This clonotype was observed at least ten times. This chain uses TRBV11-2 with TRBJ1-5, with a possible D match to TRBD1 (6 bases). Germline loops: CDR1 SGHAT, CDR2 FQNNGV. The ends were cut back, 2 bases at V and 3 bases at J, with 8 bases in the middle. The CDR3 is 14 residues long. CDR3 sequence reads: CASSLNRDNQPQHF. CDR3 bases: TGTGCCAGCAGCTTAAACAGGGACAATCAGCCCCAGCATTTT.

This clonotype appeared many times. The chain carries TRBV29-1 and TRBJ2-1; D possibly uses TRBD1 or TRBD2 (7 bases each). Germline CDR1 SQVTM, CDR2 ANQGSEA. This CDR3 spans 12 amino acids. V shed 3 bases and J shed 16 bases, with 19 bases lying between them. CDR3: CSVEKSGDSSFF. DNA of the CDR3: TGCAGCGTTGAGAAAAGCGGGGACAGCTCTTTCTTC.

The V and J genes are TRBV20-1 and TRBJ2-7, with 9 bases aligning to TRBD2. Per the germline V gene, CDR1 is DFQATT and CDR2 is SNEGSKA (reference sequence). J lost 6 bases, V lost 3 bases, and 15 bases had no gene match. The CDR3 runs 16 residues. The CDR3 bases are TGCAGTGCTAGCAGGTCGGCGGGAGGGCCTCGCACCGAGCAGTACTTC. It is translated as CSASRSAGGPRTEQYF.

This clonotype was seen at least ten times. The rearrangement uses TRBV9 and TRBJ1-6; no clear D. Trimming took 0 bases from V and 6 from J, leaving 7 bases between them. Germline values: CDR1 SGDLS, CDR2 YYNGEE. The CDR3 length is 14 residues. CDR3 residues: CASSVGVTNSPLHF. CDR3 nucleotide sequence: TGTGCCAGCAGCGTAGGTGTGACTAATTCACCCCTCCACTTT. Drawing the rest from reference TRBV9 and TRBJ1-6, the complete variable domain is DSGVTQTPKHLITATGQRVTLRCSPRSGDLSVYWYQQSLDQGLQFLIQYYNGEERAKGNILERFSAQQFPDLHSELNLSSLELGDSALYFCASSVGVTNSPLHFGNGTRLTVT.

There are many counts of this clonotype. The gene calls are TRBV27 and TRBJ1-1, with D maybe TRBD1 (5 bases). Trimming shortened V by 3 bases and J by 2 bases, and 10 bases separated the two germline ends. From germline, CDR1 is MNHEY and CDR2 SMNVEV (reference sequence). The CDR3 covers 14 residues. CDR3 sequence: CASSLRRTNTEAFF. CDR3 DNA sequence: TGTGCCAGCAGTTTGCGTCGGACAAACACTGAAGCTTTCTTT.

This clonotype showed up many times. This chain connects TRBV18 to TRBJ2-7; the match to TRBD1 covers 9 bases. Looked up from germline, CDR1 is KGHSH and CDR2 is LQKENI. The ends lost 0 bases at V and 2 bases at J; junction bases unmatched: 2. CDR3 length: 15 residues. DNA of the CDR3: TGTGCCAGCTCACCACCGGGACAGGGCACCTACGAGCAGTACTTC. Translated: CASSPPGQGTYEQYF. The full variable domain, in which reference TRBV18 and TRBJ2-7 provide the parts outside the CDR3, is NAGVMQNPRHLVRRRGQEARLRCSPMKGHSHVYWYRQLPEEGLKFMVYLQKENIIDESGMPKERFSAEFPKEGPSILRIQQVVRGDSAAYFCASSPPGQGTYEQYFGPGTRLTVT.